The 22 T cell receptor beta chains below all came from one sample that was sequenced in a study of T cells in Graves' hyperthyroidism and ophthalmopathy. RNA transcripts yielded amplified TCR beta CDR3 regions. HTBI primers were the set used in a first-round RT-PCR of the TCR CDR3. TCRdb reanalysed the multiplex PCR reads using MiXCR and keeps one entry per CDR3 protein. In the table there are about 350,000 distinct CDR3 sequences, around 13% of which are singletons. Sequenced material: blood. Receptors were obtained from a woman aged 25 to 39 with Graves' hyperthyroidism.

This clonotype occurred many times. J is TRBJ2-1 and V is TRBV27, with 7 bases identical to TRBD2. V lost 3 bases, J lost 6 bases, and 5 bases stayed unmatched. The germline gives CDR1 MNHEY, CDR2 SMNVEV (reference sequence). This CDR3 is built from 14 residues. CDR3 DNA sequence: TGTGCCAGCAGTTTGGGGGAGGGAAGCAATGAGCAGTTCTTC. Translating it yields CASSLGEGSNEQFF.

The table lists this clonotype with many counts. The chain employs TRBV12-3 or TRBV12-4 and TRBJ1-5, with 7 bases fitting TRBD1. V dropped 2 bases and J dropped 4; count of bases not matched to a gene: 2. The CDR3 is made up of 14 amino acids. CDR3 loop: CASSLYRGNQPQHF. The DNA for the CDR3 is TGTGCCAGCAGTTTATACAGGGGTAATCAGCCCCAGCATTTT.

This clonotype was seen at least ten times. This chain links TRBV29-1 with TRBJ2-1; TRBD2 matches 7 bases. Looked up from germline, CDR1 is SQVTM and CDR2 is ANQGSEA. The CDR3 covers 16 residues. The trim removed 4 bases at V and 5 bases at J, leaving 14 bases unmatched. The CDR3 spells CSVAGGQNIGNNEQFF. The DNA for the CDR3 is TGCAGCGTTGCGGGAGGCCAAAACATCGGTAACAATGAGCAGTTCTTC.

A remark on this clonotype: At one end, the junction sequence differs from germline, possibly due to a read error. The V call is TRBV24-1, the J call TRBJ2-1; D gene uncertain. The CDR3 length is 13 residues. CDR1 is KGHDR and CDR2 is SFDVKD in the germline V gene. The CDR3 sequence: CASSDPFDNEQFF. CDR3 sequence (DNA): TGTGCCAGCAGTGACCCCTTTGACAATGAGCAGTTCTTC.

This clonotype was seen only a few times. The chain employs TRBV19 and TRBJ2-1, with unresolved D. This CDR3 spans 17 amino acids. CDR1 LNHDA and CDR2 SQIVND come from the germline V gene (reference sequence). Deletions cut 0 bases from V and 2 bases from J, with 14 bases between. The CDR3 DNA reads TGTGCCAGTAGTATAGATTGGAGCACAAGCCCCTACAATGAGCAGTTCTTC. Encoded protein: CASSIDWSTSPYNEQFF.

This clonotype was observed a handful of times. This chain connects TRBV20-1 to TRBJ2-7; TRBD2 matches at 14 bases. The CDR3 extends over 16 amino acids. The germline V gene has CDR1 DFQATT and CDR2 SNEGSKA (reference sequence). The V and J ends lost 6 bases and 7 bases, in that order; junction bases with no gene match: 14. The CDR3 spells CSADKEGLAGGREQYF. The CDR3, as DNA: TGCAGTGCCGACAAGGAAGGACTAGCGGGAGGTAGGGAGCAGTACTTC.

The J gene is TRBJ2-5, the V gene TRBV7-2; D uncertain. Deletions cut 1 base from V and 4 bases from J, with 13 bases between. The germline gives CDR1 SGHTA, CDR2 FQGNSA. The CDR3 runs 15 residues. CDR3 residues: CASSLVLGFRETQYF. For the CDR3, the DNA is TGTGCCAGCAGCTTAGTTCTAGGGTTTCGAGAGACCCAGTACTTC.

CDR3: CASSPVASNQPQHF. CDR3 nucleotides: TGTGCCAGCAGCCCGGTGGCTAGCAATCAGCCCCAGCATTTT. The chain links TRBV5-5 to TRBJ1-5; D is ambiguous. This CDR3 spans 14 amino acids. Germline V lookup: CDR1 SGHKS, CDR2 YYEKEE (reference sequence). Trimming removed 4 bases at V and 0 bases at J, with 8 bases between.

This clonotype occurred a few times. CDR3 bases: TGTGCCAGCACCGCGGACTGGGACAATGAGCAGTTCTTC. It specifies CASTADWDNEQFF. The gene calls are TRBV12-3 or TRBV12-4 and TRBJ2-1, with D maybe TRBD2 (5 bases). This CDR3 is built from 13 residues. V dropped 7 bases and J dropped 5 bases, with 12 bases sitting between them.

The sample holds many counts of this clonotype. The genes are TRBV29-1 and TRBJ2-1; tentatively, D is TRBD1 (7 bases). Trimming stripped 3 bases from V and 6 bases from J, with 12 bases between. Germline V gene lookup returns CDR1 SQVTM and CDR2 ANQGSEA. The CDR3 has 13 amino acids. The CDR3 DNA sequence: TGCAGCGTTGAGAGGCAGGGGGGCAATGAGCAGTTCTTC. Translation: CSVERQGGNEQFF.

This clonotype was observed at least ten times. The V and J genes are TRBV6-1 and TRBJ2-5; unclear D gene. V was trimmed by 2 bases and J by 6 bases, leaving 16 bases between them. There are 15 residues in the CDR3. CDR1 MNHNS and CDR2 SASEGT come from the germline V gene. The CDR3 reads CASSELRREAKTQYF. The CDR3 DNA follows: TGTGCCAGCAGTGAACTGCGGAGAGAGGCGAAGACCCAGTACTTC.

A single count supports this clonotype. The gene calls are TRBV9 and TRBJ2-1; a weak D match, TRBD2 (5 bases). CDR1 SGDLS and CDR2 YYNGEE come from the germline V gene. The germline V and J ends were trimmed by 2 bases and 8 bases, with 17 bases remaining between them. The CDR3 is 15 residues long. The CDR3 loop is CASSVSGFVMDEQFF. DNA for the CDR3: TGTGCCAGCAGCGTCAGCGGATTTGTCATGGATGAGCAGTTCTTC.

V and J are TRBV12-3 or TRBV12-4 and TRBJ1-5; 7 bases are shared with TRBD1. This CDR3 spans 16 amino acids. V shed 5 bases and J 5 bases; nucleotides not matched to a gene: 12. Written as DNA, the CDR3 is TGTGCCAGCAGTCCAAAATACAGGGGTGGGGATCAGCCCCAGCATTTT. This sequence encodes CASSPKYRGGDQPQHF.

This clonotype came up many times. This chain joins TRBV7-2 and TRBJ1-1; D is uncertain. The CDR3 spans 13 residues. The V and J ends lost 4 bases and 1 base respectively, with 7 bases between them. Germline CDR1 SGHTA, CDR2 FQGNSA. CDR3 DNA sequence: TGTGCCAGCAGCTCCCCTAAGAACACTGAAGCTTTCTTT. Encoded protein: CASSSPKNTEAFF.

This sequence joins TRBV7-9 and TRBJ2-4, with D hard to call. Trimming took 3 bases from V and 0 from J, leaving 6 bases between them. The CDR3 loop spans 14 amino acids. Per germline, CDR1 SEHNR and CDR2 FQNEAQ (reference sequence). CDR3 nucleotides: TGTGCCAGCAGCTTTGTTATAGCCAAAAACATTCAGTACTTC. It encodes CASSFVIAKNIQYF.

This clonotype was seen a few times. This chain joins TRBV27 and TRBJ2-4; D gene unclear. CDR3 length equals 17 residues. CDR1 and CDR2 (germline): MNHEY, SMNVEV (reference sequence). V was pared by 6 bases and J by 2 bases, with 20 bases between. CDR3: CASSQTFVPGSKNIQYF. CDR3 coding DNA: TGTGCCAGCAGCCAAACCTTCGTCCCCGGGTCCAAAAACATTCAGTACTTC.

This clonotype was recorded a few times. This sequence joins TRBV10-3 and TRBJ1-1; possible D gene TRBD1, 5 bases. Per the germline V gene, CDR1 is ENHRY and CDR2 is SYGVKD. Trimming stripped 11 bases from V and 4 bases from J, with 20 bases between. The CDR3 contains 14 residues. The CDR3 reads CAPHGGVGATEAFF. In DNA form, the CDR3 reads TGTGCCCCACACGGAGGGGTTGGGGCCACTGAAGCTTTCTTT.

This clonotype came up many times. The chain recombines TRBV6-1 with TRBJ2-1; the D gene could be TRBD1 or TRBD2 (6 bases each). V was trimmed by 5 bases and J by 4 bases, leaving 15 bases between them. The CDR3 consists of 15 residues. The V gene's germline CDR1 is MNHNS and CDR2 SASEGT. For the CDR3, the DNA is TGTGCCAGCAGTACCCCGGGGGCGATATACAATGAGCAGTTCTTC. It specifies CASSTPGAIYNEQFF.

This clonotype came up many times. The chain is built from TRBV7-2 and TRBJ2-3; 9 bases align to TRBD2. Germline lookup yields CDR1 SGHTA and CDR2 FQGNSA. CDR3 size: 15 residues. V was pared by 5 bases and J by 0 bases, with 3 bases of the junction left unmatched. The CDR3 DNA reads as TGTGCCAGCAGCCCCGGGACTAGCAGCACAGATACGCAGTATTTT. It is translated as CASSPGTSSTDTQYF. Filled out from reference TRBV7-2 and TRBJ2-3, the complete variable domain reads GAGVSQSPSNKVTEKGKDVELRCDPISGHTALYWYRQSLGQGLEFLIYFQGNSAPDKSGLPSDRFSAERTGGSVSTLTIQRTQQEDSAVYLCASSPGTSSTDTQYFGPGTRLTVL.

The table lists this clonotype with a few counts. The chain joins TRBV6-1 to TRBJ2-4; D not certain. Trimming shortened V by 7 bases and J by 0 bases, and 16 bases separated the two germline ends. Germline CDR1 reads MNHNS; CDR2 reads SASEGT. The CDR3 totals 16 residues. In DNA form, the CDR3 reads TGTGCCAGCACCCAATGGGAACTTCTAGCCAAAAACATTCAGTACTTC. It is translated as CASTQWELLAKNIQYF.

In this sample, this clonotype turned up many times. The V and J genes are TRBV13 and TRBJ1-2; D not certain. The germline gives CDR1 PRHDT, CDR2 FYEKMQ (reference sequence). The V end was cut by 2 bases, the J end by 8 bases, with 15 bases between. The CDR3 has 14 amino acids. Written as DNA, the CDR3 is TGTGCCAGCAGCTTAAAGTTCAGCACTATGGGCTACACCTTC. As protein: CASSLKFSTMGYTF.

At least ten counts were recorded for this clonotype. CDR3: CASSYGRVAFYSGANVLTF. CDR3 bases: TGTGCCAGCAGCTATGGGCGGGTAGCGTTTTACTCTGGGGCCAACGTCCTGACTTTC. The chain has TRBV11-2 and TRBJ2-6; D perhaps matches TRBD2 (5 bases). V was shortened by 4 bases and J by 0 bases, with 19 bases between the two germline ends. The CDR3 length is 19 residues. Germline-derived CDR1 and CDR2 are SGHAT and FQNNGV.